This is a list of T cell receptor beta chains from one sample in a study of shared clonotypes between healthy human individuals. Measured with immunoSEQ multiplex PCR; TCRdb has only the in-frame clones, and not every one. The data hold roughly 2.4 million clones, with about 94% observed a single time. Material for sequencing was naive CD4+ T cells sorted from blood. These receptors all come from a man aged 18-30 years in good health. Both conserved end residues are trimmed from each CDR3. Fields, in order: J gene, V gene, clone size, CDR3 protein. Rows may omit the clone size; those that give it use once, few, many or a size class.

TRBJ2-1 | TRBV20-1 | - | SAEINNEQF
TRBJ1-5 | TRBV6-5 | - | ASSFTGDQPQH
TRBJ2-2 | TRBV7-7 | - | ASSPGNTGELF
TRBJ2-2 | TRBV7-9 | - | ASSRTGAFGELF
TRBJ1-1 | TRBV7-3 | - | ASSLFGNTEAF
TRBJ2-2 | TRBV10-3 | once | AINPGQENTGELF
TRBJ1-3 | TRBV2 | - | AGDTESSGNTIY
TRBJ1-1 | TRBV28 | - | ASSHGWTGLLNTEAF
TRBJ2-7 | TRBV4-1 | - | ASSQGGPRDRAYEQY
TRBJ2-5 | TRBV10-3 | - | AISNLQGGETQY
TRBJ2-1 | TRBV5-1 | - | ASSLWPGGSSYNEQF
TRBJ1-1 | TRBV30 | once | AWSGQYTEAF
TRBJ2-5 | TRBV6-1 | - | ASSLRLAGETQY
TRBJ2-2 | TRBV6-1 | - | ASTTDRNTGELF
TRBJ2-3 | TRBV7-3 | - | ASSLGGAGDTQY
TRBJ1-4 | TRBV30 | - | AWEQGGEKLF
TRBJ1-4 | TRBV20-1 | once | SGQGNEKLF
TRBJ1-5 | TRBV7-2 | - | ASSFDRASNQPQH
TRBJ2-2 | TRBV28 | - | ASIRTGGVGELF
TRBJ1-2 | TRBV5-1 | once | ASSADRGLHGYT
TRBJ2-3 | TRBV9 | - | ASSVTGHLGTDTQY
TRBJ1-4 | TRBV5-5 | - | ASSIGTLATNEKLF
TRBJ2-5 | TRBV6-1 | - | ASRYGQLGVY
TRBJ1-2 | TRBV5-1 | - | ASSPGTGVHYGYT
TRBJ1-6 | TRBV9 | - | ASSVGEGAINSPLH
TRBJ1-2 | TRBV28 | - | ASSFPGTGRRSYT
TRBJ2-3 | TRBV9 | - | ASSTGAGGPTDTQY
TRBJ1-2 | TRBV10-3 | - | AISPTYGTELSEGYT
TRBJ1-3 | TRBV6-6 | - | ASSYGQGYTIY